These T cell receptor beta chains were read from a single sample in a study of blood T cell repertoires in COVID-19. Clones were sequenced by immunoSEQ multiplex PCR, and TCRdb holds only the in-frame ones, with some missing. Found here are 150,000 to 200,000 clones, under 90% of them singletons; the top ten hold roughly 18%. The sample was peripheral blood. These receptor sequences come from a person between 65 and 79 years old with COVID-19, enrolled during active disease. Each CDR3 is given with its conserved first and last residue.

>TRBJ2-7|TRBV19
CASSVPRRGGSYEQYF
>TRBJ2-3|TRBV5-1
CASSSTPGSDTQYF
>TRBJ2-3|TRBV11-2
CASTHEAGVDTQYF
>TRBJ1-1|TRBV5-1
CASSLMTHFPGQGVMNTEAFF
>TRBJ1-5|TRBV3-1/TRBV3-2
CASSPFGSYQPQHF
>TRBJ1-2|TRBV28
CASSSSGGHYGYTF
>TRBJ1-1|TRBV14
CASSRRQGPPNTEAFF
>TRBJ1-5|TRBV6-6
CASSLSGQPQHF
>TRBJ1-6|TRBV23-1
CASSHPPGQWTSSYNSPLHF
>TRBJ2-1|TRBV7-8
CASGGVENEQFF
>TRBJ2-5|TRBV28
CATTGQEETQYF
>TRBJ1-1|TRBV28
CASNQGYTEAFF
>TRBJ2-5|TRBV28
CASQGSPSGETQYF
>TRBJ1-5|TRBV28
CASSPFSGQGAVQPQHF
>TRBJ2-7|TRBV3-1/TRBV3-2
CASSQDPYLTHSGRFSYEQYF
>TRBJ2-7|TRBV28
CASSFGGEQYF
>TRBJ2-7|TRBV9
CASSVGANPHEQYF
>TRBJ1-3|TRBV27
CASSNRASGNTIYF
>TRBJ1-5|TRBV6-4
CASSEGRGQPQHF
>TRBJ2-7|TRBV6-2/TRBV6-3
CASSPAQRELYEQYF
>TRBJ2-1|TRBV19
CASSPKDRAPYNEQFF
>TRBJ2-1|TRBV30
CAWSDSRYNEQFF
>TRBJ1-1|TRBV19
CASNSGRTEAFF
>TRBJ2-3|TRBV4-3
CASSQELVTDTQYF
>TRBJ1-1|TRBV5-8
CASSLQRNTEAFF
>TRBJ1-5|TRBV7-9
CASSRDSFQPQHF
>TRBJ2-2|TRBV15
CATSRDMGLAGVGTGELFF
>TRBJ2-2|TRBV18
CASSPDSPNTGELFF
>TRBJ2-1|TRBV30
CAWTGRPTGPRHYYNEQFF
>TRBJ1-2|TRBV6-2/TRBV6-3
CASSTQYGYTF
>TRBJ2-3|TRBV5-1
CASSLRGVSTDTQYF
>TRBJ2-1|TRBV5-4
CASTPGGGLAPFF
>TRBJ1-4|TRBV7-9
CASSYGTGAEKLFF
>TRBJ1-1|TRBV13
CASSFLTSGSGRTEAFF
>TRBJ2-3|TRBV7-3
CASSLSPGQGEGTQYF
>TRBJ1-3|TRBV19
CASKGTGLFSGNTIYF
>TRBJ2-3|TRBV28
CASSRNRGTGADTQYF
>TRBJ1-4|TRBV7-2
CASSSTSGYKEKLFF
>TRBJ2-7|TRBV7-9
CASRTLPDTKGVQYF
>TRBJ2-2|TRBV5-1
CASSLGQGGTGELFF
>TRBJ2-7|TRBV25-1
CASSEPGTRTYEQYF
>TRBJ1-2|TRBV4-3
CASSQAGVYGYTF
>TRBJ2-7|TRBV9
CASSVQLGQGFYEQYF
>TRBJ1-2|TRBV5-8
CASSLQGGNYGYTF
>TRBJ1-6|TRBV28
CASSLRQGVVNSPLHF
>TRBJ2-2|TRBV2
CAGRGNREGTGELFF
>TRBJ2-2|TRBV9
CASSVPQGNTGELFF
>TRBJ2-3|TRBV27
CASSLSSLTAQYF
>TRBJ2-7|TRBV12-5
CASGAGTGDIEQYF
>TRBJ2-7|TRBV28
CASSPRTGGSGASQYF